This TCR beta chain emerged from a study of blood T cell repertoires in COVID-19 (dated by TCRdb to the early 2020s). About the full investigation: The collaborator samples originated in the United States, Italy and Spain and spanned the acute and convalescent phases of COVID-19. The prospective study material was composed of cDNA or gDNA derived from T cells, B-cell-depleted T cells, or PBMCs. The dataset comprised deeply sampled blood TCRbeta repertoires from subjects exposed to, actively infected with, or recovered from COVID-19. The repertoires were made available in a free public database intended to serve as a resource for research on the immune response to SARS-CoV-2. The samples were drawn from two sources: the first 160 participants of the ongoing ImmuneRACE study, and 1,000 to 1,500 subjects contributed by 6 global collaborators. Nearly every sample came with metadata listing a de-identified subject ID, COVID-19 status, age in years and sex. Where HLA class I and class II types were available, the types were taken from metadata supplied by the sample provider, not from assay-based typing. The paper's findings and limits, for the study overall: Clinical and demographic metadata were provided uncurated, with the amount varying by source and participant.

Clipping removes 6 bases from V and 4 bases from J, with 9 as the unmatched junction base count. Taken from cysteine to phenylalanine, the CDR3 has 15 residues. Of all the DNA, just the CDR3 is kept, 45 bases in frame from base 1. From a lookup of the germline V gene (reference sequence), CDR1 and CDR2 are LNHDA and SQIVND. TCRbeta CDR3 regions were amplified from genomic DNA using the immunoSEQ Assay, a bias-controlled multiplex PCR. Processing in the source paper ran as follows. The number of nucleated cells in each sample was estimated from the amplification of reference gene primers within the assay. Sequence reads were collapsed and filtered to measure the absolute abundance of every unique TCRbeta CDR3 rearrangement. For each sample, productive Simpson clonality was calculated as the square root of Simpson's diversity index over productive rearrangements. The immuneACCESS repertoire file appears here via TCRdb, limited to in-frame rearrangements. These files lack a portion of the clones; in checked studies, under half of the deficit traces to unresolved V genes, and the cause of the others is not known. D and trimming were read from the DNA, whereas the V and J calls and clone size are those reported in that table. This sample is represented by around 470,000 clones; about 90% of them were singletons. The biggest ten clones account for approximately 0.55% of the sample.

A note on this clone: What this receptor recognizes is not known. There are no base qualities to consult, and no much larger clone falls within one base.

Enrolling through a virtual design, the prospective study's participants ranged in age from roughly 18 to 100 years and lived across 24 United States geographic areas. In the prospective study, cohorts were assigned on the basis of participant-reported clinical history obtained from a screening survey and a study questionnaire. Recovered participants in ImmuneRACE Cohort 3 were defined as having two consecutive negative NP/OP PCR tests, clearance from a healthcare professional, or resolution of symptoms. Mobile phlebotomists in the prospective study collected whole blood, serum and a nasopharyngeal or oropharyngeal swab from every participant. Prospective study participants could optionally give additional blood draws and questionnaires over an approximately two-month period. Prospective study blood samples were shipped either frozen or at room temperature before DNA extraction.

Sequenced: PBMCs or T cells enriched from blood (not recorded which). The clonotype was recovered from a man aged 18 to 30 who had recovered from COVID-19. In this chain, TRBV19 is recombined with TRBJ1-5; 7 bases in the middle match TRBD1. The CDR3 corresponds to CASSWDSSGNQPQHF. The DNA reads TGTGCCAGTAGCTGGGACAGCTCCGGGAATCAGCCCCAGCATTTT.